This T cell receptor (beta chain) was observed in a study of a mutant IDH1 vaccine in newly diagnosed glioma. Study background: Receipt of radiotherapy, temozolomide, or both preceded the study, and most received both.

This clone was observed a handful of times. Its target is not known. Described time point: baseline, week 1 (first vaccination visit). The treatment here: pre-vaccination baseline after standard-of-care therapy. Germline V gene lookup returns CDR1 LNHDA and CDR2 SQIVND (reference sequence). The V gene lost 6 bases and the J gene lost 4 bases, with 7 bases spanning the gap. This CDR3 has 12 residues. Profiled with immunoSEQ multiplex PCR; TCRdb holds only in-frame clones, not every one. The table records about 69,000 clones, around 85% of them present only once. General observations from the study: Overall, 90% to 95% of patients had vaccine-induced immune responses. Whatever changes occurred in top peripheral T cell clonotypes seemed unrelated to pseudoprogression.

The V gene is TRBV19, the J gene TRBJ1-5, with a weak D call TRBD1 (6 bases). The TCR comes from a man aged 30 to 45 with glioma. The sample in question was PBMCs, obtained from a glioma patient treated with radiotherapy, temozolomide or both. The CDR3: CASRDSNQPQHF. DNA for the CDR3: TGTGCCAGTAGGGACAGTAATCAGCCCCAGCATTTT.